A single TCR beta chain is shown here with its context. Its antigen is as yet unknown. TCRdb derives one entry per CDR3 protein from the 5' RACE reads, leaving out DNA. Its table lists 550,000 to 600,000 distinct CDR3 sequences. The data are from a study of T cells expressing NK-cell markers. The study, taken as a whole, reports: Dominant NKG2C+ clonotypes made up about 1.0-7.0% of CD8+ T cells in a handful of donors.

This CDR3 has 18 residues. The sample comprised blood T cells: a sorted CD56 or NKG2C T cell subset, CD4+ or CD8+ T cells, or bulk PBMC T cells (not recorded which). The chain has TRBV12-3 or TRBV12-4 and TRBJ2-5. The TCR comes from a man younger than 30 in good health. The CDR3 loop reads CASSPAWFGQEEQETQYF.